Following are 6 T cell receptor beta chains from one sample sequenced in a study of vaccination and CD4 T cells after COVID-19. The treatment is: roughly 11-day PBMC culture with coronavirus spike peptide pools or control peptides (ViraFEST assay). For these receptors, no antigen is known. Cultured CD4+ T cell DNA underwent sequencing with the Oncomine TCR Beta short-read assay. TCRdb ran MiXCR on the PCR reads and lists one entry per CDR3 protein. The sample has thousands of distinct CDR3 sequences; 61% are singletons. The sequencing input was CD4+ T cells from blood, cultured in vitro. These receptors all stem from a human donor who had recovered from COVID-19.

The chain combines TRBV20-1 with TRBJ2-1; 7 bases fit TRBD2. CDR3 length equals 15 residues. Germline V CDR1 and CDR2: DFQATT, SNEGSKA (reference sequence). The ends lost 5 bases at V and 4 bases at J; junction bases unmatched: 11. This chain's CDR3 is CSAHAASGAYNEQFF. The CDR3 coding sequence is TGCAGTGCTCACGCGGCGAGCGGGGCTTACAATGAGCAGTTCTTC.

This chain uses TRBV20-1 with TRBJ2-1; D is undetermined. There are 13 residues in the CDR3. The V and J ends lost 1 base and 0 bases respectively, with 4 bases between them. From germline, CDR1 is DFQATT and CDR2 SNEGSKA (reference sequence). The DNA of the CDR3 is TGCAGTGCTAGAGCTAGCTCCTACAATGAGCAGTTCTTC. Amino acids: CSARASSYNEQFF.

This chain uses TRBV11-3 with TRBJ2-2; 9 bases fit TRBD1. This CDR3 has 17 amino acids. Germline CDR1 SGHNT, CDR2 YENEEA. V dropped 5 bases and J dropped 2; count of bases not matched to a gene: 9. CDR3 nucleotides: TGTGCCAGCAGCATGGGACAGGGAACGAAAAACACCGGGGAGCTGTTTTTT. Translation: CASSMGQGTKNTGELFF.

The rearrangement uses TRBV10-2 and TRBJ1-5; a possible D gene is TRBD1 (5 bases). V was shortened by 1 base and J by 3 bases, with 10 bases between the two germline ends. Looked up from germline, CDR1 is WSHSY and CDR2 is SAAADI. The CDR3 is 15 amino acids. CDR3 in DNA: TGCGCCAGCAGTGAGTGGGGGTTATCCAATCAGCCCCAGCATTTT. It codes for CASSEWGLSNQPQHF.

This rearrangement joins TRBV10-1 to TRBJ2-7, with TRBD1 as a possible D gene (5 bases). V gave up 5 bases and J gave up 6 bases, with 8 bases separating them. The length of the CDR3 is 11 residues. Per germline, CDR1 WNHNN and CDR2 SYGVQD (reference sequence). CDR3 DNA sequence: TGCGCCAGCAGTAGGGGTTTCGAGCAGTACTTC. This gives the protein CASSRGFEQYF.

This clonotype was observed a handful of times. The chain employs TRBV27 and TRBJ1-5; the D is unclear. Germline V gene lookup returns CDR1 MNHEY and CDR2 SMNVEV (reference sequence). This CDR3 comprises 11 residues. V gave up 5 bases and J gave up 7 bases, with 6 bases separating them. Here the CDR3 reads CASSLRQPQHF. CDR3 nucleotide sequence: TGTGCCAGCAGTCTAAGACAGCCCCAGCATTTT.